This T cell receptor (beta chain) came from a study of cytomegalovirus exposure and HLA in healthy donors. Study background: The study's early data release held tens of millions of unique TCRs from HLA-typed donors.

General study results and limits: Accounts indicate the classifier identified cytomegalovirus status with strong specificity and sensitivity.

On this clone itself: Antigen specificity is unknown.

With 60 Vbeta and 13 Jbeta primers, the PCR was carried out. The protocol was immunoSEQ multiplex PCR, while the TCRdb copy is restricted to in-frame clones and leaves out a portion. The sample holds over 100,000 clones; over 65% are singletons and the top ten take 2% to 3%. The germline V gene encodes CDR1 GTSNPN and CDR2 SVGIG (reference sequence). The CDR3 covers 14 residues. The V end lost 0 bases, the J end lost 7 bases, and 15 bases lay between the germline ends. Though probably carrying unrecorded immune exposures, donors were nominally healthy at sampling. The receptor was derived from a female donor in good health and CMV-seronegative. Sequenced input: PBMCs. The chain carries TRBV30 and TRBJ1-2, with D perhaps TRBD1 (6 bases). The CDR3 bases are TGTGCCTGGAGTGTGTCAACAGGGTTGGGTGGCTACACCTTC. It is translated as CAWSVSTGLGGYTF.